A single sample gave rise to the 20 T cell receptor beta chains below, sequenced in a study of CD4 T cells in relation to SARS-CoV-2 and coronaviruses (dated by TCRdb to 2020 to 2022). Their antigens are not known. The protocol used for the library was the immunoSEQ multiplex PCR assay. This immuneACCESS table, as held by TCRdb, lists in-frame sequences with V and J called but not all clones. Of the missing ones, under half trace to an unresolved V gene in checked studies; the others have no known cause. The table for this sample lists roughly 30,000 clones; about three quarters of them were counted only once. Roughly 15% of the sample is held by the ten biggest clonotypes. CD4+ T cells from unexposed donors were collected before the COVID-19 pandemic (2011-2018). After approximately eleven days of culture, CD4+ T cells were isolated with the EasySep CD4+ T cell isolation kit. The specimen was CD4+ T cells from PBMCs, cultured in vitro. The receptors shown here come from a human donor in good health.

This chain joins TRBV4-2 and TRBJ2-1; 7 bases are a match to TRBD2. The CDR3 is made up of 16 amino acids. Germline-derived CDR1 and CDR2 are LGHNA and YNFKEQ. J lost 1 base, V lost 4 bases, and 7 bases had no gene match. CDR3 sequence reads: CASSLHGGGSYNEQFF. The CDR3 nucleotides are TGTGCCAGCAGCCTCCACGGGGGAGGGTCCTACAATGAGCAGTTCTTC.

The J gene is TRBJ2-7, the V gene TRBV11-2, with D perhaps TRBD2 (7 bases). V shed 4 bases and J shed 4 bases, with 17 bases lying between them. Germline V gene lookup returns CDR1 SGHAT and CDR2 FQNNGV. This CDR3 spans 15 amino acids. CDR3 amino acids: CASSSVAGRGYEQYF. Here the CDR3 DNA reads TGTGCCAGCAGCTCCGTGGCGGGGAGGGGGTACGAGCAGTACTTC.

V and J are TRBV7-2 and TRBJ2-5; D is perhaps TRBD2 (6 bases). Germline assignment: CDR1 SGHTA and CDR2 FQGNSA. The V and J ends lost 1 base and 2 bases respectively, with 8 bases between them. The CDR3 extends over 14 amino acids. The CDR3 region has the DNA TGTGCCAGCAGCTTAGGGGAGGTGCAAGAGACCCAGTACTTC. Translated, it gives CASSLGEVQETQYF.

The chain recombines TRBV27 with TRBJ1-4, with 11 bases aligning to TRBD1. The CDR3 has 14 residues. Germline CDR1 is MNHEY and CDR2 is SMNVEV (reference sequence). The V and J ends lost 5 bases and 8 bases, in that order; junction bases with no gene match: 4. The CDR3 loop reads CASSRTGGWEKLFF. CDR3 sequence (DNA): TGTGCCAGCAGTCGGACAGGGGGCTGGGAAAAACTGTTTTTT.

The CDR3 is CASSMPAGDGNTIYF. The CDR3 DNA sequence: TGTGCCAGTAGTATGCCGGCAGGGGATGGAAACACCATATATTTT. J is TRBJ1-3 and V is TRBV19; possibly TRBD1 for D (6 bases). This CDR3 comprises 15 residues. The V end lost 3 bases, the J end lost 3 bases, and 12 bases lay between the germline ends. Looked up from germline, CDR1 is LNHDA and CDR2 is SQIVND (reference sequence).

V gene TRBV6-5 combines with J gene TRBJ2-7; 8 bases fit TRBD2. V lost 6 bases, J lost 5 bases, and 6 bases stayed unmatched. This CDR3 is 13 amino acids long. CDR1 and CDR2 from the germline V gene are MNHEY and SVGAGI. The CDR3 nucleotides are TGTGCCAGCAGGGAGCGGGAGAGTCACGAGCAGTACTTC. Amino acid sequence: CASRERESHEQYF.

This clone was observed a handful of times. Written as DNA, the CDR3 is TGTGCCAGCAGCCCCGTCGGCGGGGACGAGCAGTACTTC. Protein sequence: CASSPVGGDEQYF. V is TRBV14 and J is TRBJ2-7; weak D call: TRBD2 (6 bases). The V and J ends lost 4 bases and 5 bases respectively, with 12 bases between them. Germline V gives CDR1 SGHDN, CDR2 FVKESK. This CDR3 contains 13 residues.

This chain uses TRBV18 with TRBJ2-7, with TRBD2 identical over 9 bases. Germline loops: CDR1 KGHSH, CDR2 LQKENI. V trimming: 4 bases; J trimming: 1 base; junction bases outside the gene matches: 5. The CDR3 length is 15 residues. CDR3 DNA: TGTGCCAGCTCACGGGGTAGCGGGAGTTCCTACGAGCAGTACTTC. Its protein product is CASSRGSGSSYEQYF.

There are a few counts of this clone. This chain joins TRBV4-1 and TRBJ1-2; 9 nucleotides line up with TRBD1. CDR3 length: 15 residues. Trimming took 2 bases from V and 3 from J; bases not matched to a gene: 4. Germline CDR1 reads MGHRA; CDR2 reads YSYEKL. The CDR3 region has the DNA TGCGCCAGCAGCCAACCCACAGGGGGCGACTATGGCTACACCTTC. This gives the protein CASSQPTGGDYGYTF.

In this sample, this clone turned up a few times. The chain has TRBV3-1 (or the pseudogene TRBV3-2) and TRBJ1-3; D is unclear. There are 15 residues in the CDR3. V lost 0 bases to trimming and J lost 4 bases, with 10 bases between them. Germline V gene data show CDR1 as LGHDT and CDR2 as YNNKEL (reference sequence). The CDR3 protein is CASSQESLQGNTIYF. The CDR3 DNA sequence: TGTGCCAGCAGCCAAGAGTCGTTACAAGGAAACACCATATATTTT.

This chain uses TRBV18 with TRBJ1-4, with 7 bases fitting TRBD1. V shed 2 bases, J shed 4 bases, and the junction held 7 bases outside the gene matches. This CDR3 spans 16 amino acids. Looked up from germline, CDR1 is KGHSH and CDR2 is LQKENI. In nucleotides, the CDR3 is TGTGCCAGCTCACCATTGGTCGGGGACAGTAATGAAAAACTGTTTTTT. It is translated as CASSPLVGDSNEKLFF.

The chain carries TRBV7-3 and TRBJ2-5, with D possibly being TRBD2 (5 bases). This CDR3 contains 16 residues. Looked up from germline, CDR1 is SGHTA and CDR2 is FQGTGA. Trimming stripped 5 bases from V and 3 bases from J, with 19 bases between. The CDR3 reads CASSRGVIAFEETQYF. In DNA form, the CDR3 reads TGTGCCAGCAGCAGAGGCGTTATAGCGTTCGAAGAGACCCAGTACTTC.

This clone showed up just a few times. This chain connects TRBV19 to TRBJ2-1; tentatively, D is TRBD1 or TRBD2 (5 bases each). Germline assignment: CDR1 LNHDA and CDR2 SQIVND (reference sequence). The CDR3 runs to 15 residues. The V and J ends lost 5 bases and 8 bases respectively, with 19 bases between them. The CDR3 here is CASSPDGGVTHEQFF. CDR3 bases: TGTGCCAGTAGTCCCGATGGGGGAGTAACACATGAGCAGTTCTTC.

V gene TRBV9 combines with J gene TRBJ2-5; 9 positions match TRBD1. J lost 4 bases, V lost 2 bases, and 3 bases had no gene match. The CDR3 has 14 amino acids. Germline V gives CDR1 SGDLS, CDR2 YYNGEE. CDR3 region: CASSVMDRGETQYF. In nucleotides, the CDR3 is TGTGCCAGCAGCGTCATGGACAGGGGAGAGACCCAGTACTTC.

The chain recombines TRBV9 with TRBJ2-5, with 11 positions matching TRBD2. V was pared by 4 bases and J by 2 bases, with 4 bases of the junction left unmatched. CDR1 SGDLS and CDR2 YYNGEE come from the germline V gene. CDR3 length: 15 residues. In DNA, the CDR3 is TGTGCCAGCAGCCCCCGACTAGCGGGGCAAGAGACCCAGTACTTC. This encodes CASSPRLAGQETQYF.

This chain uses TRBV5-1 with TRBJ1-2; 9 bases match TRBD1. Trimming removed 9 bases from V and 3 bases from J; junction bases left unmatched: 18. The CDR3 length is 17 residues. The germline gives CDR1 SGHRS, CDR2 YFSETQ. Written as DNA, the CDR3 is TGCGCCACCAATCCCGGGACAGGGTATCCTCGAGACTATGGCTACACCTTC. Translation gives CATNPGTGYPRDYGYTF.

The chain links TRBV7-3 to TRBJ1-6; D gene unclear. V gave up 2 bases and J gave up 10 bases, with 12 bases separating them. The germline V gene encodes CDR1 SGHTA and CDR2 FQGTGA. The CDR3 extends over 14 amino acids. DNA of the CDR3: TGTGCCAGCAGCTTAGCAGCCCACGGATCACCCCTCCACTTT. This gives the protein CASSLAAHGSPLHF.

The chain has TRBV27 and TRBJ2-5; 8 positions match TRBD2. CDR3 length: 16 residues. The germline V gene has CDR1 MNHEY and CDR2 SMNVEV (reference sequence). The V and J ends lost 5 bases and 2 bases, in that order; junction bases with no gene match: 10. The CDR3 region has the DNA TGTGCCAGCAGTATGTATACCGGGGGGGATCAAGAGACCCAGTACTTC. Protein sequence: CASSMYTGGDQETQYF.

This clone has only a few counts. Its ends do not fully match the called genes, so a read error is possible. The chain has TRBV7-9 and TRBJ2-1; 9 bases align to TRBD2. CDR3 length equals 13 residues. In germline, CDR1 is SEHNR, CDR2 FQNEAQ (reference sequence). CDR3: CASSLGVAGERFF. In DNA, the CDR3 is TGTGCCAGCAGCTTAGGGGTAGCGGGAGAGCGGTTCTTC.

The J gene is TRBJ2-5, the V gene TRBV7-2; 12 bases line up with TRBD2. Trimming took 5 bases from V and 4 from J; bases not matched to a gene: 2. Germline assignment: CDR1 SGHTA and CDR2 FQGNSA. This CDR3 is built from 14 residues. The CDR3 reads CASSAGLAGETQYF. DNA of the CDR3: TGTGCCAGCAGCGCGGGACTAGCGGGAGAGACCCAGTACTTC.